The 20 T cell receptor beta chains below were found in one sample sequenced in a study of T cell clones after liver transplantation. Libraries were prepared by immunoSEQ multiplex PCR; TCRdb keeps only in-frame clonotypes and omits some of them. The sample lists around 60,000 clones; 71% were seen once. Here the sequenced sample was CD4+ T cells from blood, taken before liver transplant. These receptors were taken from a human donor who received a liver transplant.

The chain links TRBV25-1 to TRBJ1-5, with 9 positions matching TRBD1. The CDR3 is made up of 16 amino acids. Trimming removed 3 bases from V and 1 base from J; junction bases left unmatched: 4. Germline-derived CDR1 and CDR2 are MGHDK and SYGVNS. CDR3 sequence reads: CASSEATGGSNQPQHF. The CDR3 nucleotides are TGTGCCAGCAGTGAGGCTACAGGGGGCAGCAATCAGCCCCAGCATTTT.

The rearrangement joins TRBV7-9 to TRBJ2-7; 10 positions agree with TRBD1. CDR1 SEHNR and CDR2 FQNEAQ come from the germline V gene (reference sequence). This CDR3 contains 13 residues. Germline trimming cut 8 bases from V and 6 bases from J; bases unmatched to any gene: 7. CDR3 in amino acids: CASGRQGAFEQYF. The CDR3 DNA is TGTGCCAGCGGCAGACAGGGGGCGTTCGAGCAGTACTTC.

The V call is TRBV4-2, the J call TRBJ2-2; 9 bases match TRBD1. Germline CDR1 LGHNA, CDR2 YNFKEQ. Germline trimming cut 1 base from V and 5 bases from J; bases unmatched to any gene: 5. The length of the CDR3 is 16 residues. As DNA, the CDR3 is TGTGCCAGCAGCCAAGGGGGGACAGGGAGGACCGGGGAGCTGTTTTTT. It is translated as CASSQGGTGRTGELFF.

The V and J genes are TRBV27 and TRBJ2-3; TRBD1 agrees at 7 bases. After removal of 5 bases from V and 1 base from J, the junction contained 6 bases not matched to a gene. Per the germline V gene, CDR1 is MNHEY and CDR2 is SMNVEV (reference sequence). This CDR3 contains 15 residues. CDR3 coding DNA: TGTGCCAGCAGTCAGGGGGATGGGCGCACAGATACGCAGTATTTT. It yields the protein CASSQGDGRTDTQYF.

The rearrangement uses TRBV14 and TRBJ1-1; D gene ambiguous. V was pared by 4 bases and J by 0 bases, with 6 bases between. This CDR3 comprises 13 residues. Germline V CDR1 and CDR2: SGHDN, FVKESK. The CDR3 DNA follows: TGTGCCAGCAGCCTTACAATGAACACTGAAGCTTTCTTT. It yields the protein CASSLTMNTEAFF.

Only a few counts were recorded for this clone. This chain uses TRBV19 with TRBJ1-2; possibly TRBD1 for D (5 bases). The CDR3 length is 15 residues. V dropped 5 bases and J dropped 3 bases, with 16 bases sitting between them. Germline-derived CDR1 and CDR2 are LNHDA and SQIVND (reference sequence). CDR3: CASSETAGGDYGYTF. DNA of the CDR3: TGTGCCAGTAGTGAGACAGCGGGAGGAGACTATGGCTACACCTTC.

The rearrangement joins TRBV7-8 to TRBJ2-1; TRBD2 matches 15 bases. Trimming removed 10 bases from V and 0 bases from J; junction bases left unmatched: 16. This CDR3 has 20 residues. Per the germline V gene, CDR1 is SGHVS and CDR2 is FQNEAQ. This chain's CDR3 is CATRARTGTSGGSSYNEQFF. CDR3 coding DNA: TGTGCCACCAGGGCGAGGACCGGGACTAGCGGGGGGAGCTCCTACAATGAGCAGTTCTTC.

This clone was detected only a few times. The chain carries TRBV4-2 and TRBJ1-2, with 7 nucleotides matching TRBD1. With 0 bases clipped from V and 2 bases from J, the junction kept 0 bases outside the gene matches. Germline V CDR1 and CDR2: LGHNA, YNFKEQ. The CDR3 has 14 amino acids. The CDR3: CASSQEQGNYGYTF. In nucleotides, the CDR3 is TGTGCCAGCAGCCAAGAACAGGGGAACTATGGCTACACCTTC.

The chain has TRBV4-2 and TRBJ1-2, with 7 nucleotides matching TRBD1. V trimming: 1 base; J trimming: 8 bases; junction bases outside the gene matches: 13. The CDR3 consists of 16 residues. Germline CDR1 reads LGHNA; CDR2 reads YNFKEQ. The CDR3 here is CASSQGMMTGSGGYTF. As DNA, the CDR3 is TGTGCCAGCAGCCAAGGGATGATGACAGGGTCGGGAGGCTACACCTTC.

CDR3 nucleotide sequence: TGTGCCAGCAGCTTCGAGAGTATGAACACTGAAGCTTTCTTT. It yields the protein CASSFESMNTEAFF. J is TRBJ1-1 and V is TRBV11-2; D call uncertain. V lost 3 bases to trimming and J lost 0 bases, with 8 bases between them. Germline CDR1 and CDR2: SGHAT and FQNNGV. The CDR3 covers 14 residues.

The rearrangement uses TRBV29-1 and TRBJ1-5; 11 nucleotides line up with TRBD1. The V gene's germline CDR1 is SQVTM and CDR2 ANQGSEA. Unmatched junction bases numbered 2, after V lost 6 bases and J lost 4 bases. The CDR3 spans 13 residues. CDR3 sequence (DNA): TGCAGCGTCGGGGACAGGGGGAATCAGCCCCAGCATTTT. Its protein product is CSVGDRGNQPQHF.

The chain combines TRBV28 with TRBJ2-1, with D maybe TRBD2 (5 bases). Germline CDR1 and CDR2: MDHEN and SYDVKM. The ends were cut back, 2 bases at V and 10 bases at J, with 6 bases in the middle. The CDR3 runs 11 residues. CDR3 bases: TGTGCCAGCAGTTTAGAGGGAGAGCAGTTCTTC. Protein sequence: CASSLEGEQFF. The full variable domain, its missing parts supplied by reference TRBV28 and TRBJ2-1, is DVKVTQSSRYLVKRTGEKVFLECVQDMDHENMFWYRQDPGLGLRLIYFSYDVKMKEKGDIPEGYSVSREKKERFSLILESASTNQTSMYLCASSLEGEQFFGPGTRLTVL.

The chain carries TRBV19 and TRBJ2-2, with D perhaps TRBD2 (5 bases). The V gene's germline CDR1 is LNHDA and CDR2 SQIVND (reference sequence). CDR3 length: 14 amino acids. Trimming took off 4 bases at V and 6 bases at J, with 12 bases between the two ends. CDR3 region: CASSKRAEAGELFF. CDR3 in DNA: TGTGCCAGTAGTAAGAGGGCAGAAGCCGGGGAGCTGTTTTTT.

The DNA for the CDR3 is TGTGCCAGCAGCCCCCAACAGGGGGCGAAGAATTCACCCCTCCACTTT. It specifies CASSPQQGAKNSPLHF. This chain links TRBV9 with TRBJ1-6; 9 bases are a match to TRBD1. The germline V gene has CDR1 SGDLS and CDR2 YYNGEE. This CDR3 region has 16 residues. J lost 7 bases, V lost 4 bases, and 9 bases had no gene match.

Here the CDR3 DNA reads TGTGCCAGCAGTTTATCAATCTGGGACAGCGGGCAGCCCCAGCATTTT. This codes for CASSLSIWDSGQPQHF. The chain joins TRBV28 to TRBJ1-5, with 7 nucleotides matching TRBD1. CDR1 is MDHEN and CDR2 is SYDVKM in the germline V gene. The CDR3 is 16 residues long. Trimming removed 1 base from V and 7 bases from J; junction bases left unmatched: 10.

The rearrangement uses TRBV7-8 and TRBJ2-2; 12 bases map to TRBD2. Germline-derived CDR1 and CDR2 are SGHVS and FQNEAQ. The CDR3 consists of 16 residues. The V gene end was trimmed by 6 bases and the J gene end by 0 bases; junction bases not matched to a gene: 2. CDR3 sequence (DNA): TGTGCCAGCAGTACTAGCGGGGGGCCGAACACCGGGGAGCTGTTTTTT. Residues: CASSTSGGPNTGELFF.

This chain connects TRBV6-5 to TRBJ2-1; the match to TRBD1 covers 7 bases. The CDR3 is 15 residues long. The J segment lost 8 bases and the V segment lost 2 bases, leaving 9 bases of the junction unmatched. Per germline, CDR1 MNHEY and CDR2 SVGAGI. The CDR3 protein is CASSYTYRGGDEQFF. The CDR3 coding sequence is TGTGCCAGCAGTTACACATACAGGGGTGGGGATGAGCAGTTCTTC.

The J gene is TRBJ2-6, the V gene TRBV4-1, with 11 bases fitting TRBD1. V trimming: 3 bases; J trimming: 4 bases; junction bases outside the gene matches: 8. Germline V gene lookup returns CDR1 MGHRA and CDR2 YSYEKL. The CDR3 has 18 amino acids. The CDR3 protein is CASSHFRDRGSGANVLTF. The DNA of the CDR3 is TGCGCCAGCAGCCATTTCCGGGACAGGGGGTCCGGGGCCAACGTCCTGACTTTC.

This clone was counted a single time. The rearrangement joins TRBV19 to TRBJ1-3; D not resolved. The CDR3 is 16 residues long. Trimming took off 6 bases at V and 0 bases at J, with 15 bases between the two ends. Germline CDR1 reads LNHDA; CDR2 reads SQIVND (reference sequence). CDR3 DNA sequence: TGTGCCAGTAGCCTCCTGACACTCACCTCTGGAAACACCATATATTTT. As protein: CASSLLTLTSGNTIYF.

This sequence joins TRBV18 and TRBJ1-1; D remains unclear. The V end was cut by 2 bases, the J end by 5 bases, with 18 bases between. The CDR3 is made up of 16 amino acids. The V gene's germline CDR1 is KGHSH and CDR2 LQKENI. This CDR3 reads CASSPVLGNRETEAFF. The CDR3 region has the DNA TGTGCCAGCTCACCAGTGTTGGGGAATAGGGAGACTGAAGCTTTCTTT. Together with reference TRBV18 and TRBJ1-1, the CDR3 gives the full variable domain: NAGVMQNPRHLVRRRGQEARLRCSPMKGHSHVYWYRQLPEEGLKFMVYLQKENIIDESGMPKERFSAEFPKEGPSILRIQQVVRGDSAAYFCASSPVLGNRETEAFFGQGTRLTVV.